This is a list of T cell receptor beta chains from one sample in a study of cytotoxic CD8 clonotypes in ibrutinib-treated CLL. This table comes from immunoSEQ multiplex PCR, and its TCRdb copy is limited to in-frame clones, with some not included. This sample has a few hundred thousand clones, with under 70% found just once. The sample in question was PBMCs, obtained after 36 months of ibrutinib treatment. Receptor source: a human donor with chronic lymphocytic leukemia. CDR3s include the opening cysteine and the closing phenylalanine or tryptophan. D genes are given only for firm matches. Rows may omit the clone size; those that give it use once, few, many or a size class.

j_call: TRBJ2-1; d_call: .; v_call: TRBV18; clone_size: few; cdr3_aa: CASSPSGTAQFF; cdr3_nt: TGTGCCAGCTCACCTTCCGGGACTGCGCAGTTCTTC
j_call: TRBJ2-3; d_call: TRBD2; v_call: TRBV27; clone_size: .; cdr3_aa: CASRPGLRRTDTQYF; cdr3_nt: TGTGCCAGCAGACCGGGACTAAGGCGCACAGATACGCAGTATTTT
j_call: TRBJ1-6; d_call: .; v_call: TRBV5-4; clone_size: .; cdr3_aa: CASSLAPTDNSPLHF; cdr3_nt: TGTGCCAGCAGCTTGGCTCCGACGGACAATTCACCCCTCCACTTT
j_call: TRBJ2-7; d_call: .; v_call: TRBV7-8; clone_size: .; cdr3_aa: CASSSFGRDAYEQYF; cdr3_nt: TGTGCCAGCAGCTCCTTCGGGCGGGATGCCTACGAGCAGTACTTC
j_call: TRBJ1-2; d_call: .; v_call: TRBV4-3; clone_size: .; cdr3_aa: CASSQDDGIYGYTF; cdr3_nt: TGCGCCAGCAGCCAAGATGACGGAATCTATGGCTACACCTTC
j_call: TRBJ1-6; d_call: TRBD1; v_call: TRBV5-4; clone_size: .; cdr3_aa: CASSLTGQGLVAPLHF; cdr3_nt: TGTGCCAGCAGCTTGACCGGACAGGGTTTGGTGGCACCCCTCCACTTT
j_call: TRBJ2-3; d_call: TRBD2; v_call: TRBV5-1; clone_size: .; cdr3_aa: CASSQRGLGTDTQYF; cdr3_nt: TGCGCCAGCAGCCAGCGGGGTTTGGGCACAGATACGCAGTATTTT
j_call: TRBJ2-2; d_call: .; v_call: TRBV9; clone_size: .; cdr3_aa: CASSVAAGGELFF; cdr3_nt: TGTGCCAGCAGCGTAGCGGCTGGGGGGGAGCTGTTTTTT
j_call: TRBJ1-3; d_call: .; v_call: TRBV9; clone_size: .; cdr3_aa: CASSAQLLSGNTIYF; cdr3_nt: TGTGCCAGCAGCGCTCAACTGCTCTCTGGAAACACCATATATTTT
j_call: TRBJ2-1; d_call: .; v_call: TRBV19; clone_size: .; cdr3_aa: CASSNPGAGYNEQFF; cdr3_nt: TGTGCCAGTAGTAATCCGGGGGCGGGATACAATGAGCAGTTCTTC
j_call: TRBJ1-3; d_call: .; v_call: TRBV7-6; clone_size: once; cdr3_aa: CASSLDRVSNTIYF; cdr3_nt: TGTGCCAGCAGCTTAGACAGGGTTTCTAACACCATATATTTT
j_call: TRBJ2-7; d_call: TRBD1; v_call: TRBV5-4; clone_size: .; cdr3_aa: CASSFDRGVYEQYF; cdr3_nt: TGTGCCAGCTCCTTCGACAGGGGGGTCTACGAGCAGTACTTC
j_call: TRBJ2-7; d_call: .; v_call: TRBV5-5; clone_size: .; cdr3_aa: CASSLGAGLGINEQYF; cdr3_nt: TGTGCCAGCAGCTTGGGGGCTGGGCTAGGTATCAACGAGCAGTACTTC
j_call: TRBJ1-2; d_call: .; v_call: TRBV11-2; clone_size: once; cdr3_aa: CASSLALGGYTF; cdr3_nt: TGTGCCAGCAGCTTAGCCCTCGGCGGCTACACCTTC
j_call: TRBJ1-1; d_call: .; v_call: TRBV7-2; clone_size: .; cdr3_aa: CASSLMVAEAFF; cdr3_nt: TGTGCCAGCAGCTTAATGGTTGCTGAAGCTTTCTTT
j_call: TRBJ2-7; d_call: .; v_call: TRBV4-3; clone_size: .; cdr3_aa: CASSQDLGGRGDYEQYF; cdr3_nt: TGCGCCAGCAGCCAAGATCTAGGGGGGAGGGGCGACTACGAGCAGTACTTC
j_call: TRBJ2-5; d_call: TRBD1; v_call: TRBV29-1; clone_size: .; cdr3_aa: CSVWTGAATQYF; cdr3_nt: TGCAGCGTTTGGACAGGGGCGGCGACCCAGTACTTC
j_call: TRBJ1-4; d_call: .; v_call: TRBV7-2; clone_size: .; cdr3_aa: CASSLAGPFNEKLFF; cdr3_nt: TGTGCCAGCAGCTTAGCAGGGCCTTTCAATGAAAAACTGTTTTTT
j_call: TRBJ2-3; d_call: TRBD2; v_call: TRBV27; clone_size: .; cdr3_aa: CASTKLAGATDTQYF; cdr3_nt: TGTGCCAGCACCAAACTAGCGGGAGCCACAGATACGCAGTATTTT
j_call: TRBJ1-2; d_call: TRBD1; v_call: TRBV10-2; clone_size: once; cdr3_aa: CASSQTGNYGYTF; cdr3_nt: TGCGCCAGCAGCCAGACAGGGAACTATGGCTACACCTTC
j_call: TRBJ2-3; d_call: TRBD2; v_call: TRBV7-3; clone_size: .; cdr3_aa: CASSLMVAGEMYTQYF; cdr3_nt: TGTGCCAGCAGCTTAATGGTAGCGGGGGAAATGTATACGCAGTATTTT
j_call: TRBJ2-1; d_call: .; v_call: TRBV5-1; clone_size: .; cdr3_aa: CASSFGGNRYNEQFF; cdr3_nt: TGCGCCAGCAGCTTCGGAGGGAATCGATACAATGAGCAGTTCTTC
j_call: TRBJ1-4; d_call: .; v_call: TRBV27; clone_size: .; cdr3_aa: CASSSSPRATNEKLFF; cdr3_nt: TGTGCCAGCAGTTCCTCGCCCAGGGCAACTAATGAAAAACTGTTTTTT
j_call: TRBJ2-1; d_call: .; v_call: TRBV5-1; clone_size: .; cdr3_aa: CASSLGGLNEQFF; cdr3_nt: TGCGCCAGCAGCTTGGGCGGCCTGAATGAGCAGTTCTTC
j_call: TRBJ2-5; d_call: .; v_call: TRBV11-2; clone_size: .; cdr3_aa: CASSLWDGQETQYF; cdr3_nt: TGTGCCAGCAGCTTATGGGACGGTCAAGAGACCCAGTACTTC
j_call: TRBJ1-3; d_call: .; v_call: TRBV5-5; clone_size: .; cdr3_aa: CASSLAGTRGRSGNTIYF; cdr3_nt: TGTGCCAGCAGCTTGGCCGGGACCCGAGGCCGCTCTGGAAACACCATATATTTT
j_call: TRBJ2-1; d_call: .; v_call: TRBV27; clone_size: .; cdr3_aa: CASSLRGGAEQFF; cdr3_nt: TGTGCCAGCAGTTTACGGGGTGGGGCCGAGCAGTTCTTC
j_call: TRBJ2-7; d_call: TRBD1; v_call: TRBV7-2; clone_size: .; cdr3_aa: CASSLWTGSSYEQYF; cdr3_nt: TGTGCCAGCAGCTTATGGACAGGGAGCTCCTACGAGCAGTACTTC
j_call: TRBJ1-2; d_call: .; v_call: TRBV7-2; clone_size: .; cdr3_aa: CATDRGGHYGYTF; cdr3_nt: TGTGCCACCGATAGGGGGGGGCACTATGGCTACACCTTC
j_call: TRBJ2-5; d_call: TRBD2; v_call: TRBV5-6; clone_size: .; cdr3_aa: CASSFGLKGLASGETQYF; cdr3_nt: TGTGCCAGCAGCTTTGGTCTTAAGGGACTAGCATCGGGAGAGACCCAGTACTTC
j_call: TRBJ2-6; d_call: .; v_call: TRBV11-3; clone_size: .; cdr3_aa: CASSPHPRGDLGGANVLTF; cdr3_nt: TGTGCCAGCAGCCCGCACCCGCGTGGGGATTTAGGTGGGGCCAACGTCCTGACTTTC
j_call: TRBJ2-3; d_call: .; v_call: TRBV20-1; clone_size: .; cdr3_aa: CSADSRTLF; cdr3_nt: TGCAGTGCGGACTCACGGACCCTGTTT
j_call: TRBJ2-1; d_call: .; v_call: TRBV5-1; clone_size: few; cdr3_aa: CASSLGQHNEQFF; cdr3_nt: TGCGCCAGCAGCTTGGGACAGCACAATGAGCAGTTCTTC
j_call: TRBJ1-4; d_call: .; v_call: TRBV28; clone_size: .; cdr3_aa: CASSLKQFNEKLFF; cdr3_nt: TGTGCCAGCAGTTTAAAGCAGTTTAATGAAAAACTGTTTTTT
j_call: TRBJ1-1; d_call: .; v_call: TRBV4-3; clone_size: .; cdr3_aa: CASSQDLRERRFTEAFF; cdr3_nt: TGCGCCAGCAGCCAAGATCTTAGGGAAAGGCGCTTCACTGAAGCTTTCTTT
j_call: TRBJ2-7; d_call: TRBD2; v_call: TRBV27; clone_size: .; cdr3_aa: CASSLRLTSGYSYEQYF; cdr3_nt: TGTGCCAGCAGTTTAAGATTGACTAGCGGCTACTCCTACGAGCAGTACTTC
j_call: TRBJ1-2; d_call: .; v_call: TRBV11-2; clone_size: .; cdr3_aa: CASSLGPAGYGYTF; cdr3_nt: TGTGCCAGCAGCTTAGGGCCGGCAGGGTATGGCTACACCTTC
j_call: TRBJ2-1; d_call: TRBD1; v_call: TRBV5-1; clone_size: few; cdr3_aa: CASRSDRYNEQFF; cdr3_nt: TGCGCCAGCAGATCGGACAGGTACAATGAGCAGTTCTTC
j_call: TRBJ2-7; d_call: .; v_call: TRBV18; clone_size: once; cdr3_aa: CASSPANSYEQYF; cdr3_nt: TGTGCCAGCTCACCGGCGAACTCCTACGAGCAGTACTTC
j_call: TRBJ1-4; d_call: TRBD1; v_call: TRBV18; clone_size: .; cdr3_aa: CASSLDRGLTNEKLFF; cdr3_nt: TGTGCCAGCTCCCTAGACAGGGGGCTTACTAATGAAAAACTGTTTTTT
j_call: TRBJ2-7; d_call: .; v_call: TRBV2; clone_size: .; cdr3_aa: CASSPGYEQYF; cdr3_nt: TGTGCCAGCTCCCCGGGCTACGAGCAGTACTTC
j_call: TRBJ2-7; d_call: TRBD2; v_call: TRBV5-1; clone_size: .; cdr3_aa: CASSLGGLDDEQYF; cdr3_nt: TGCGCCAGCAGCTTGGGAGGACTAGACGACGAGCAGTACTTC
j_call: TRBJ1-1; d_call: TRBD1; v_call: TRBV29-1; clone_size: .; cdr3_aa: CSGGQGGNTEAFF; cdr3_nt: TGCAGCGGCGGACAGGGAGGGAACACTGAAGCTTTCTTT
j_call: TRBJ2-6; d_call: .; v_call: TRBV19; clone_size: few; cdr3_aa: CASSIAGRVAGANVLTF; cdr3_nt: TGTGCCAGTAGTATCGCGGGCAGGGTTGCTGGGGCCAACGTCCTGACTTTC
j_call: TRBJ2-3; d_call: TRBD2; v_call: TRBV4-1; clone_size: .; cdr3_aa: CASSLGLAGLNADTQYF; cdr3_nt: TGCGCCAGCAGCCTGGGACTAGCGGGGCTCAACGCAGATACGCAGTATTTT
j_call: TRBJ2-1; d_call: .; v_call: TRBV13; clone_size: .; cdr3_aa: CASSIGDEQFF; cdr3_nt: TGTGCCAGCAGCATAGGGGACGAGCAGTTCTTC